One sample yielded the 29 T cell receptor beta chains listed below, sequenced in a study of T cell changes during pregnancy in multiple sclerosis. The method was immunoSEQ multiplex PCR; TCRdb's version includes in-frame clones alone and lacks a portion of them. In the table there are some 44,000 clones, 88% of which are singletons. This specimen consisted of CD4+ T cells from peripheral blood mononuclear cells, obtained in the second trimester of pregnancy. The receptors shown here come from a female donor with multiple sclerosis, enrolled in a pregnancy study.

The chain has TRBV6-1 and TRBJ1-1, with no clear D. The V end was cut by 4 bases, the J end by 1 base, with 10 bases between. CDR1 MNHNS and CDR2 SASEGT come from the germline V gene. CDR3 length: 14 amino acids. The chain's CDR3 is CASSARLGNTEAFF. The CDR3 DNA reads TGTGCCAGCAGTGCTCGACTTGGGAACACTGAAGCTTTCTTT.

This clone was counted a single time. The V and J genes are TRBV6-1 and TRBJ2-3, with TRBD2 matching 7 bases. With V trimmed by 4 bases and J by 0 bases, 4 bases remained unmatched. This CDR3 is built from 15 residues. The germline V gene has CDR1 MNHNS and CDR2 SASEGT. The CDR3 sequence is CASSGTSASTDTQYF. The CDR3 DNA is TGTGCCAGCAGTGGCACTAGCGCGAGCACAGATACGCAGTATTTT.

The genes are TRBV4-1 and TRBJ2-3; 13 bases map to TRBD2. The CDR3 runs to 16 residues. The V segment lost 5 bases and the J segment 2 bases; nucleotides outside the gene matches: 4. Germline-derived CDR1 and CDR2 are MGHRA and YSYEKL. As DNA, the CDR3 is TGCGCCAGCAGCGGACTAGCGGGAGCCATCACAGATACGCAGTATTTT. It translates to CASSGLAGAITDTQYF.

This chain joins TRBV16 and TRBJ2-6; a weak D match, TRBD2 (7 bases). This CDR3 has 17 amino acids. Trimming shortened V by 4 bases and J by 0 bases, and 13 bases separated the two germline ends. Germline CDR1 and CDR2: KGHSY and FQNENV. The CDR3 bases are TGTGCCAGCAGCCGTGGGGGGGGCTCCTCTGGGGCCAACGTCCTGACTTTC. It yields the protein CASSRGGGSSGANVLTF.

This chain links TRBV28 with TRBJ2-7; 7 bases are shared with TRBD2. The CDR3 runs to 15 residues. Germline lookup yields CDR1 MDHEN and CDR2 SYDVKM. V dropped 5 bases and J dropped 2; count of bases not matched to a gene: 9. The chain's CDR3 is CASSPPGTNTYEQYF. The CDR3 DNA follows: TGTGCCAGCAGTCCACCCGGGACTAATACCTACGAGCAGTACTTC.

The CDR3 is CASSYLPSVFQETQYF. In DNA, the CDR3 is TGTGCCAGCAGTTACCTCCCTAGCGTATTCCAAGAGACCCAGTACTTC. This chain connects TRBV6-5 to TRBJ2-5; weak D call: TRBD2 (6 bases). Germline assignment: CDR1 MNHEY and CDR2 SVGAGI. Between the trimmed V and J ends, which lost 2 bases and 1 base, there was a span of 14 bases. The CDR3 consists of 16 residues.

This chain uses TRBV7-2 with TRBJ2-1; the D is unclear. Germline assignment: CDR1 SGHTA and CDR2 FQGNSA. Trimming pared 2 bases from V and 3 bases from J, leaving 5 bases between. The CDR3 runs to 13 residues. CDR3 amino acids: CASSLLHYNEQFF. The CDR3 region has the DNA TGTGCCAGCAGCTTATTACACTACAATGAGCAGTTCTTC.

V usage is TRBV9 and J usage is TRBJ2-3; 10 nucleotides align to TRBD1. The length of the CDR3 is 16 residues. Losses at the gene ends were 3 bases for V and 2 bases for J; bases not matched to a gene: 6. Germline V gene data show CDR1 as SGDLS and CDR2 as YYNGEE. The CDR3 region is CASSALGQGNTDTQYF. The CDR3 DNA sequence: TGTGCCAGCAGCGCTTTGGGACAGGGGAACACAGATACGCAGTATTTT. Combining the CDR3 with reference TRBV9 and TRBJ2-3 gives the whole variable domain DSGVTQTPKHLITATGQRVTLRCSPRSGDLSVYWYQQSLDQGLQFLIQYYNGEERAKGNILERFSAQQFPDLHSELNLSSLELGDSALYFCASSALGQGNTDTQYFGPGTRLTVL.

In regard to this clone: Sequence at one end of the junction differs from germline and may be a read error. The J gene is TRBJ1-2, the V gene TRBV2; maybe TRBD1 (6 bases). The CDR3 has 15 residues. Germline V lookup: CDR1 SNHLY, CDR2 FYNNEI. The CDR3 loop reads CVSRAGTQFSYGYTF. DNA for the CDR3: TGTGTCAGCAGAGCCGGGACACAGTTCAGCTATGGCTACACCTTC.

V usage is TRBV15 and J usage is TRBJ1-4; 8 bases are a match to TRBD1. Germline V lookup: CDR1 LNHNV, CDR2 YYDKDF (reference sequence). The CDR3 consists of 16 residues. The ends lost 3 bases at V and 7 bases at J; junction bases unmatched: 10. The CDR3 DNA sequence: TGTGCCACCAGCAGGGCTCGTGGGACAGGACTTGAAAAACTGTTTTTT. Translated, it gives CATSRARGTGLEKLFF. Combining the CDR3 with reference TRBV15 and TRBJ1-4 gives the whole variable domain DAMVIQNPRYQVTQFGKPVTLSCSQTLNHNVMYWYQQKSSQAPKLLFHYYDKDFNNEADTPDNFQSRRPNTSFCFLDIRSPGLGDTAMYLCATSRARGTGLEKLFFGSGTQLSVL.

There are a few counts of this clone. V is TRBV6-5 and J is TRBJ1-2; tentative D call: TRBD1 (6 bases). Trimming removed 5 bases from V and 0 bases from J, with 10 bases in between. The germline V gene encodes CDR1 MNHEY and CDR2 SVGAGI. The length of the CDR3 is 14 residues. CDR3 protein: CASSRQESNYGYTF. CDR3 DNA: TGTGCCAGCAGTCGACAGGAATCTAACTATGGCTACACCTTC.

J is TRBJ2-2 and V is TRBV19; a possible D gene is TRBD1 (5 bases). CDR3 length equals 14 residues. The V gene lost 5 bases and the J gene lost 10 bases, with 17 bases spanning the gap. Germline assignment: CDR1 LNHDA and CDR2 SQIVND (reference sequence). CDR3 loop: CASSSWVGREELFF. In nucleotides, the CDR3 is TGTGCCAGTAGTTCCTGGGTGGGGCGCGAGGAGCTGTTTTTT.

The chain is built from TRBV11-2 and TRBJ1-3; no firm D call. The ends were cut back, 6 bases at V and 0 bases at J, with 18 bases in the middle. The germline V gene encodes CDR1 SGHAT and CDR2 FQNNGV. The CDR3 runs to 17 residues. The CDR3 loop is CASRDNRGSYSGNTIYF. For the CDR3, the DNA is TGTGCCAGCAGGGATAACCGAGGGAGCTACTCTGGAAACACCATATATTTT.

This sequence joins TRBV6-5 and TRBJ2-7, with 9 bases identical to TRBD1. With 5 bases clipped from V and 2 bases from J, the junction kept 7 bases outside the gene matches. The CDR3 sequence is 15 residues long. Germline V gene data show CDR1 as MNHEY and CDR2 as SVGAGI. CDR3 residues: CASSAPGQGPYEQYF. CDR3 nucleotide sequence: TGTGCCAGCAGTGCACCGGGACAGGGCCCCTACGAGCAGTACTTC.

This chain joins TRBV27 and TRBJ2-4; D perhaps matches TRBD1 (6 bases). Deletions cut 0 bases from V and 0 bases from J, with 18 bases between. Germline assignment: CDR1 MNHEY and CDR2 SMNVEV (reference sequence). The CDR3 is made up of 19 amino acids. This chain's CDR3 is CASSLSIGGSDSAKNIQYF. CDR3 sequence (DNA): TGTGCCAGCAGTTTATCGATAGGGGGTAGCGATTCAGCCAAAAACATTCAGTACTTC.

This chain uses TRBV2 with TRBJ2-7, with D possibly TRBD1 on 5 matching bases. Germline lookup yields CDR1 SNHLY and CDR2 FYNNEI. The ends were cut back, 5 bases at V and 0 bases at J, with 11 bases in the middle. The CDR3 extends over 14 amino acids. CDR3 sequence: CASSFQGYSYEQYF. The CDR3 DNA is TGTGCCAGCAGTTTCCAGGGTTACTCCTACGAGCAGTACTTC.

The DNA for the CDR3 is TGTGCCAGCAGCTTCCAAGGGACAGGGAGGGATACGCAGTATTTT. It yields the protein CASSFQGTGRDTQYF. V and J are TRBV5-6 and TRBJ2-3; 9 positions match TRBD1. CDR1 SGHDT and CDR2 YYEEEE come from the germline V gene. The J segment lost 6 bases and the V segment lost 2 bases, leaving 7 bases of the junction unmatched. The CDR3 runs to 15 residues.

This clone came up once. The CDR3 spells CASSPRLAGAETQYF. The CDR3, as DNA: TGTGCCAGCAGCCCCCGACTAGCGGGAGCAGAGACCCAGTACTTC. The chain is built from TRBV6-6 and TRBJ2-5, with 12 bases identical to TRBD2. V shed 6 bases, J shed 4 bases, and the junction held 6 bases outside the gene matches. The germline gives CDR1 MNHNY, CDR2 SVGAGI (reference sequence). This CDR3 has 15 residues.

This clone was seen more than once but under ten times. The rearrangement joins TRBV29-1 to TRBJ2-1, with 9 bases lining up with TRBD2. Germline V gene sequence: CDR1 SQVTM, CDR2 ANQGSEA. V gave up 5 bases and J gave up 7 bases; unmatched junction bases: 6. The CDR3 is 13 residues long. The CDR3 DNA follows: TGCAGCGTTTCGGCTAGCGGGAAAAATGAGCAGTTCTTC. It is translated as CSVSASGKNEQFF.

V usage is TRBV14 and J usage is TRBJ2-3; D call uncertain. Germline V gives CDR1 SGHDN, CDR2 FVKESK. This CDR3 has 12 residues. Trimming took off 1 base at V and 7 bases at J, with 6 bases between the two ends. The CDR3 spells CASSQVSYTQYF. The CDR3 DNA reads as TGTGCCAGCAGCCAAGTAAGCTATACGCAGTATTTT. Using reference TRBV14 and TRBJ2-3 for the parts outside the CDR3, the full variable domain is EAGVTQFPSHSVIEKGQTVTLRCDPISGHDNLYWYRRVMGKEIKFLLHFVKESKQDESGMPNNRFLAERTGGTYSTLKVQPAELEDSGVYFCASSQVSYTQYFGPGTRLTVL.

The chain recombines TRBV19 with TRBJ2-7; 8 bases match TRBD2. The CDR3 is made up of 13 amino acids. J lost 6 bases, V lost 5 bases, and 6 bases had no gene match. Looked up from germline, CDR1 is LNHDA and CDR2 is SQIVND (reference sequence). CDR3 sequence reads: CASSLSGSSEQYF. In DNA, the CDR3 is TGTGCCAGTAGTCTAAGCGGGAGTTCCGAGCAGTACTTC.

The genes are TRBV11-3 and TRBJ2-2, with D perhaps matching TRBD1 (5 bases). The ends were cut back, 2 bases at V and 3 bases at J, with 7 bases in the middle. Per germline, CDR1 SGHNT and CDR2 YENEEA. CDR3 size: 14 residues. The CDR3 is CASSLLGDTGELFF. The CDR3 region has the DNA TGTGCCAGCAGCTTATTAGGGGACACCGGGGAGCTGTTTTTT.

By frequency in the sample, this clone is medium-sized. The chain is built from TRBV7-2 and TRBJ2-7; the D gene is possibly TRBD1 (6 bases). The V and J ends lost 5 bases and 0 bases respectively, with 14 bases between them. From germline, CDR1 is SGHTA and CDR2 FQGNSA. The length of the CDR3 is 15 residues. CDR3 in DNA: TGTGCCAGCAGCCTTTACAGGGCAGGCTCCTACGAGCAGTACTTC. Translated, it gives CASSLYRAGSYEQYF.

This sequence joins TRBV7-3 and TRBJ2-7; TRBD1 might be the D (5 bases). The germline CDR1 and CDR2 sequences are SGHTA and FQGTGA. The CDR3 runs to 15 residues. V was shortened by 5 bases and J by 3 bases, with 17 bases between the two germline ends. The CDR3 nucleotides read TGTGCCAGCAGCCCCACCCCCCAGGGCCTCTACGAGCAGTACTTC. It specifies CASSPTPQGLYEQYF.

This sequence joins TRBV7-9 and TRBJ2-7, with TRBD1 matching 9 bases. The CDR3 contains 18 residues. Germline V gives CDR1 SEHNR, CDR2 FQNEAQ (reference sequence). The V segment lost 2 bases and the J segment 7 bases; nucleotides outside the gene matches: 18. Here the CDR3 reads CASSLLPLTGQGGMEQYF. CDR3 bases: TGTGCCAGCAGCTTACTTCCGCTCACGGGACAGGGTGGGATGGAGCAGTACTTC.

This sequence joins TRBV2 and TRBJ2-5; TRBD2 matches at 14 bases. After removal of 6 bases from V and 9 bases from J, the junction contained 3 bases not matched to a gene. This CDR3 has 13 amino acids. Germline-derived CDR1 and CDR2 are SNHLY and FYNNEI. For the CDR3, the DNA is TGTGCCAGCAGGGGACTAGCGGGAGTTCCCCAGTACTTC. Protein sequence: CASRGLAGVPQYF.

The table lists this clone with a few counts. The rearrangement links TRBV9 to TRBJ2-2; 8 nucleotides match TRBD1. Trimming removed 5 bases from V and 0 bases from J; junction bases left unmatched: 0. The germline gives CDR1 SGDLS, CDR2 YYNGEE. The CDR3 length is 14 residues. CDR3 sequence reads: CASRQGANTGELFF. The CDR3 DNA follows: TGTGCCAGCAGACAGGGGGCGAACACCGGGGAGCTGTTTTTT.

The chain uses TRBV5-6 and TRBJ2-3; 9 positions agree with TRBD1. J gave up 5 bases and V 3 bases, and 10 bases lay outside the gene matches. Germline CDR1 is SGHDT and CDR2 is YYEEEE. CDR3 length: 16 amino acids. CDR3 DNA: TGTGCCAGCAGCTCTCCCGGGACAGGGAAAGTAGATACGCAGTATTTT. Its translation is CASSSPGTGKVDTQYF.

The chain is built from TRBV4-2 and TRBJ2-5; D remains ambiguous. CDR1 LGHNA and CDR2 YNFKEQ come from the germline V gene. CDR3 length equals 14 residues. V was trimmed by 3 bases and J by 7 bases, leaving 15 bases between them. CDR3 amino acids: CASSQERIDGTQYF. CDR3 coding DNA: TGTGCCAGCAGCCAGGAGCGAATAGATGGGACCCAGTACTTC.